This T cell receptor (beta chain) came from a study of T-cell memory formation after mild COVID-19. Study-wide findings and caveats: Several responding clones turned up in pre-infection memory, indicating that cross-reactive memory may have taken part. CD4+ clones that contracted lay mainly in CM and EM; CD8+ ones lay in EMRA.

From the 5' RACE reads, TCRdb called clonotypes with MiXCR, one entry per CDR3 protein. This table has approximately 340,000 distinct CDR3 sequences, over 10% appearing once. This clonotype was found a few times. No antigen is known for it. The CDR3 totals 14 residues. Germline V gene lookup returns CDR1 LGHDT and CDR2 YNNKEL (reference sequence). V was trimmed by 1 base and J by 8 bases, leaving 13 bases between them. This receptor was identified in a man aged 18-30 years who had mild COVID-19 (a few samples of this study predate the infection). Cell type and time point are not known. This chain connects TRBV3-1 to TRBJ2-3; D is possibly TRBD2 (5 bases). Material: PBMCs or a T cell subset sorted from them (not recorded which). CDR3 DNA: TGTGCCAGCAGCCAAGGTTCCGGGGTGGGTACGCAGTATTTT. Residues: CASSQGSGVGTQYF.